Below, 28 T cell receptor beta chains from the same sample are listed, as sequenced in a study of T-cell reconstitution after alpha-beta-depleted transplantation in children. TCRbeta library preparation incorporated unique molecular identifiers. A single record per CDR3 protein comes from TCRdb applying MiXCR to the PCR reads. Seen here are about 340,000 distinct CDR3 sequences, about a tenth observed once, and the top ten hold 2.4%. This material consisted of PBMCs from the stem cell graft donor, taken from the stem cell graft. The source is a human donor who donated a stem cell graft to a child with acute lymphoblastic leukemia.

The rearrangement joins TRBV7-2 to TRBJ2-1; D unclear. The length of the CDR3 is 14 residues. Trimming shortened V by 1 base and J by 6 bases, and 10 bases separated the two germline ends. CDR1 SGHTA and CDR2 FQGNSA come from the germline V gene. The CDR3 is CASSLGPSGNEQFF. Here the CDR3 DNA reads TGTGCCAGCAGCTTAGGACCCTCTGGCAATGAGCAGTTCTTC.

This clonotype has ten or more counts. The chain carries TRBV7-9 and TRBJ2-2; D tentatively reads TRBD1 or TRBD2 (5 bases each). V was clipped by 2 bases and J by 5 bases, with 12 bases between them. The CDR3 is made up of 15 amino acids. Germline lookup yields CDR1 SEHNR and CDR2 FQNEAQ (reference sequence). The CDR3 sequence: CASSLQGAATGELFF. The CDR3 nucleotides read TGTGCCAGCAGCTTACAGGGAGCGGCAACCGGGGAGCTGTTTTTT.

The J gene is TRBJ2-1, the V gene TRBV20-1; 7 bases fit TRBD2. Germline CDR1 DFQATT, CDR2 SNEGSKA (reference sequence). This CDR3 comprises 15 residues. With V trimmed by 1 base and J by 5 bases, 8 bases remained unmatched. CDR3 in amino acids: CSARGGASGHNEQFF. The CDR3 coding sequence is TGCAGTGCTAGAGGCGGGGCTAGCGGCCACAATGAGCAGTTCTTC.

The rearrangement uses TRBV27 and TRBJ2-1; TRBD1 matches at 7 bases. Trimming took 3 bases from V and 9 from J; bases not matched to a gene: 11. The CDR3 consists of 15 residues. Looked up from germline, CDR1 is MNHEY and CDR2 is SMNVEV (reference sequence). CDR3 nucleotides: TGTGCCAGCAGTTTGAGGGCAGGGGGTTGGAGTGAGCAGTTCTTC. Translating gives CASSLRAGGWSEQFF.

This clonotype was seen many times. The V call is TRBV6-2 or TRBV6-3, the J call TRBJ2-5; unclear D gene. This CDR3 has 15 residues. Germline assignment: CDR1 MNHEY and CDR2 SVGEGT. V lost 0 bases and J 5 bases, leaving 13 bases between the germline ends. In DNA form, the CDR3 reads TGTGCCAGCAGTTACTCCGGACCGCCCGGGGAGACCCAGTACTTC. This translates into CASSYSGPPGETQYF.

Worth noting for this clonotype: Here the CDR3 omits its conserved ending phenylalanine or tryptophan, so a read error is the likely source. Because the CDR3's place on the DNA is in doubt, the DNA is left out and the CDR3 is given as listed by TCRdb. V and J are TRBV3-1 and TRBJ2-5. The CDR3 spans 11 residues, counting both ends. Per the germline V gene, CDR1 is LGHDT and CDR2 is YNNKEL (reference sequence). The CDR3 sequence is CAGSQVGTPLL.

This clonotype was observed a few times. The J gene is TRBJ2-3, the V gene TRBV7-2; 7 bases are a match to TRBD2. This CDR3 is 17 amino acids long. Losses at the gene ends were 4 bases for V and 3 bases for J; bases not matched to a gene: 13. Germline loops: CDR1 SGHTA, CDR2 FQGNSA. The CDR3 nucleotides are TGTGCCAGCAGCTCCTCTCGGGCGGGAGTAGGGACAGATACGCAGTATTTT. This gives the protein CASSSSRAGVGTDTQYF.

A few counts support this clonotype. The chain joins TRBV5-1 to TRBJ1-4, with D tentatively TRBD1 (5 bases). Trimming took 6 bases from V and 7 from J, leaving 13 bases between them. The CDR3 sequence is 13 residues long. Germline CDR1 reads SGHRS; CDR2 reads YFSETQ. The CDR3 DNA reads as TGCGCCAGCAAGCTCGGGGGAGGTGAAAAACTGTTTTTT. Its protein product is CASKLGGGEKLFF.

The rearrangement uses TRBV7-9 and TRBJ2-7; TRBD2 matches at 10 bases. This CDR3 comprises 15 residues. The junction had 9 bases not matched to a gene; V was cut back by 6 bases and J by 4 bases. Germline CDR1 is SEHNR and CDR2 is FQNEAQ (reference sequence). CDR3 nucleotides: TGTGCCAGCAGTTTCGAGCGGGAGGGCTTGTACGAGCAGTACTTC. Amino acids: CASSFEREGLYEQYF.

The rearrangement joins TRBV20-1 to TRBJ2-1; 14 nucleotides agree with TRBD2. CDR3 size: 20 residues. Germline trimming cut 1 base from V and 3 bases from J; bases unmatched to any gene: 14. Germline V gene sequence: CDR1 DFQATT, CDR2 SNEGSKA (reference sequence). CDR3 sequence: CSARVPTSGRATYNYNEQFF. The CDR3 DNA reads TGCAGTGCTAGAGTTCCGACTAGCGGGAGGGCCACATATAACTACAATGAGCAGTTCTTC.

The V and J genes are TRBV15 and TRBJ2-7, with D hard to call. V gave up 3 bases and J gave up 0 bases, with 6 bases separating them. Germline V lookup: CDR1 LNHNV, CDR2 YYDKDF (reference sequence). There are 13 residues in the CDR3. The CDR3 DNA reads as TGTGCCACCAGCAGCGACTCCTCCTACGAGCAGTACTTC. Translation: CATSSDSSYEQYF.

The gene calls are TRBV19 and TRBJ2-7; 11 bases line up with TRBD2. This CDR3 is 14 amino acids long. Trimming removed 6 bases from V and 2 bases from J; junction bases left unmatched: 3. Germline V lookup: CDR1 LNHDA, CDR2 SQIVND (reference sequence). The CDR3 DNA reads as TGTGCCAGTAGAGGACTAGCGGGTGCCTACGAGCAGTACTTC. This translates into CASRGLAGAYEQYF.

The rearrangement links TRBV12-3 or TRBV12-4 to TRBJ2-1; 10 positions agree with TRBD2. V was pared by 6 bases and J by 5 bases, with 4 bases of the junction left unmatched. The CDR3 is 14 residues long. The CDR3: CASRPSGSNNEQFF. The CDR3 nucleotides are TGTGCCAGCAGACCTAGCGGGAGTAACAATGAGCAGTTCTTC.

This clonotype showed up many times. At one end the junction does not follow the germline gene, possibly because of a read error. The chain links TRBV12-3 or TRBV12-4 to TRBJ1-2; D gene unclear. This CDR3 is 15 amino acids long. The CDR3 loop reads CASSLGEGTSYSYTF. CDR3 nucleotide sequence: TGTGCCAGCAGTTTAGGTGAGGGTACCAGCTATAGCTACACCTTC.

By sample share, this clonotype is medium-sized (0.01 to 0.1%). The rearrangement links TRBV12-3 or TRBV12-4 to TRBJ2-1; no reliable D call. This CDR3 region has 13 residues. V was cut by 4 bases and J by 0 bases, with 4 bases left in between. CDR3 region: CASSSSSYNEQFF. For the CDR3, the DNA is TGTGCCAGCAGTTCCAGCTCCTACAATGAGCAGTTCTTC.

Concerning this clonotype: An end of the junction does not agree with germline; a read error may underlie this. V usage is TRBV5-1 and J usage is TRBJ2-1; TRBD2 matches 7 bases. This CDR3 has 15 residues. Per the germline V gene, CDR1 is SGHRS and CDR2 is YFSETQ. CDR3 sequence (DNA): TGCGCCAGCAGGAAAGCGGGGAACTCCTACAATCAGCAGTTCTTC. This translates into CASRKAGNSYNQQFF.

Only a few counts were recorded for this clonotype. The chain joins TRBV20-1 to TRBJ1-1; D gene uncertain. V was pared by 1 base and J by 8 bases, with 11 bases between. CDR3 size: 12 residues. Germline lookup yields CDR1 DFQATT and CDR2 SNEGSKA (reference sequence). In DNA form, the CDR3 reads TGCAGTGCTAGAGTTCCCAACCTAGAAGCTTTCTTT. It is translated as CSARVPNLEAFF.

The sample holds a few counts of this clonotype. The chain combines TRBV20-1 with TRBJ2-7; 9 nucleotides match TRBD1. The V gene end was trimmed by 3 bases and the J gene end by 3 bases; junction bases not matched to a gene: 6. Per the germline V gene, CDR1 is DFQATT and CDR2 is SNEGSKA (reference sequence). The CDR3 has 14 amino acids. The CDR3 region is CSASAGTGRYEQYF. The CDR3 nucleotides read TGCAGTGCTAGTGCCGGGACAGGGCGCTACGAGCAGTACTTC.

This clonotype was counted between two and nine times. CDR3 region: CASISGGNYNEQFF. DNA of the CDR3: TGTGCCAGCATCTCCGGGGGGAACTACAATGAGCAGTTCTTC. The chain is built from TRBV7-9 and TRBJ2-1, with TRBD2 matching 7 bases. The CDR3 length is 14 residues. Germline V lookup: CDR1 SEHNR, CDR2 FQNEAQ (reference sequence). Unmatched junction bases numbered 6, after V lost 7 bases and J lost 3 bases.

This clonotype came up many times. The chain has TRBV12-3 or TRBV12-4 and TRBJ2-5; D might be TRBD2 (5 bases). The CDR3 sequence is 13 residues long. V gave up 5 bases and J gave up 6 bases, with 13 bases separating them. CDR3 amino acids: CASSPPEGKTQYF. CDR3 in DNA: TGTGCCAGCAGTCCGCCTGAGGGAAAGACCCAGTACTTC.

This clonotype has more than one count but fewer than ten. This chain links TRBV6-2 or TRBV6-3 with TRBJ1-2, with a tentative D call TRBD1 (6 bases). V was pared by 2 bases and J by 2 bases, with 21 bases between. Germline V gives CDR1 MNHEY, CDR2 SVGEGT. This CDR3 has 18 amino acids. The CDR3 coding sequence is TGTGCCAGCAGTTACACGGGCAGGGGACGTACCAGAAACTATGGCTACACCTTC. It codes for CASSYTGRGRTRNYGYTF.

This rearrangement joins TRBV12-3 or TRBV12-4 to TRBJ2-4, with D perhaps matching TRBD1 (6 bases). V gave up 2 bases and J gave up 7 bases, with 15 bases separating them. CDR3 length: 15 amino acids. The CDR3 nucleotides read TGTGCCAGCAGTTTATCTTCACAGGGTGGCAACATTCAGTACTTC. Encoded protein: CASSLSSQGGNIQYF.

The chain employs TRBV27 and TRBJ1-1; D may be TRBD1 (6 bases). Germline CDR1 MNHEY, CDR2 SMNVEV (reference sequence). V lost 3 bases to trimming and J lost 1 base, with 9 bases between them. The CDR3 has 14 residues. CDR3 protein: CASSFGTTNTEAFF. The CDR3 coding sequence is TGTGCCAGCAGTTTCGGGACAACGAACACTGAAGCTTTCTTT.

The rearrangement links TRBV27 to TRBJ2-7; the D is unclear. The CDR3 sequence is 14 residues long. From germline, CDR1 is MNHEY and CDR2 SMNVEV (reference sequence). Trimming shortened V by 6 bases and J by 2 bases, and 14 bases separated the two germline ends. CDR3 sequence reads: CASSRRLGTYEQYF. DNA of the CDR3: TGTGCCAGCAGCAGAAGACTGGGGACCTACGAGCAGTACTTC.

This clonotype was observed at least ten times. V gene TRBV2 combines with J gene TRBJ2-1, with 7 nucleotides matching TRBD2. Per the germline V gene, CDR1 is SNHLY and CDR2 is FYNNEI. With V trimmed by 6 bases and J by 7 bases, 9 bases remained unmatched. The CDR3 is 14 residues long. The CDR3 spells CASSRDSGSNEQFF. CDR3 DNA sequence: TGTGCCAGCAGCCGGGATAGCGGGTCTAATGAGCAGTTCTTC.

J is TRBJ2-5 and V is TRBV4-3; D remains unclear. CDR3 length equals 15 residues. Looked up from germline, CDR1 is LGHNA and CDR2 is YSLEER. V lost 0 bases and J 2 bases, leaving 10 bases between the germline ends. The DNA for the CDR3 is TGCGCCAGCAGCCAAGATAGGCGGAAGCAAGAGACCCAGTACTTC. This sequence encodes CASSQDRRKQETQYF.

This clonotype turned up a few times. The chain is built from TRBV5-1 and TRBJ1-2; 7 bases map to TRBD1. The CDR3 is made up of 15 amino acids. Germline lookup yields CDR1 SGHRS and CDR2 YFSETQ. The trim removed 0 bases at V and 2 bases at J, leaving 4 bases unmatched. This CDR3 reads CASSLVPTGNYGYTF. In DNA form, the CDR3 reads TGCGCCAGCAGCTTGGTTCCGACAGGGAACTATGGCTACACCTTC.

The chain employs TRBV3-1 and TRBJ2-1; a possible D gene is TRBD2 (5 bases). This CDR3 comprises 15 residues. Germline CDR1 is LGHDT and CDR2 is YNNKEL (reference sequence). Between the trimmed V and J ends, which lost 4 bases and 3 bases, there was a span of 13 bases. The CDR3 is CASSPKRGGYNEQFF. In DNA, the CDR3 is TGTGCCAGCAGCCCAAAGCGAGGAGGCTACAATGAGCAGTTCTTC.